A selection of T cell receptor beta chains follows, all from one sample in a study of CD4 T cells in relation to SARS-CoV-2 and coronaviruses. No antigen is known for these receptors. TCRdb keeps only in-frame clones here, not all; method: immunoSEQ multiplex PCR. This sample carries about 36,000 clones, 77% of them seen once, and the ten largest clones take around 20%. Sequenced input: memory CD4+ T cells from PBMCs, cultured in vitro. These receptors all come from an adult with COVID-19. CDR3s include the opening cysteine and the closing phenylalanine or tryptophan. The order of the fields is CDR3 DNA, CDR3 protein, clone size, V gene, J gene, D gene. D genes are given only for firm matches. Clone sizes are given selectively: once, few, many, or a class where the clone is expanded.

DNA: TGTGCCAGCAGCCAAGATTTGCTAGCGGGGGACAACAATGAGCAGTTCTTC; CDR3: CASSQDLLAGDNNEQFF; size: -; V: TRBV3-1/TRBV3-2; J: TRBJ2-1; D: TRBD2
DNA: TGTGCCAGCAGCTTGTACAGGGCTCACTATGGCTACACCTTC; CDR3: CASSLYRAHYGYTF; size: -; V: TRBV5-6; J: TRBJ1-2; D: -
DNA: TGTGCCACCAGTGATTATACAGGGGACTCGAACACCGGGGAGCTGTTTTTT; CDR3: CATSDYTGDSNTGELFF; size: few; V: TRBV24-1; J: TRBJ2-2; D: -
DNA: TGTGCCTGGAGTGTACTTGGGGGAAGTCGCGAGACCCAGTACTTC; CDR3: CAWSVLGGSRETQYF; size: -; V: TRBV30; J: TRBJ2-5; D: -
DNA: TGTGCCAGCAGCAGAGCGGGACCGGAGACCCAGTACTTC; CDR3: CASSRAGPETQYF; size: -; V: TRBV5-6; J: TRBJ2-5; D: TRBD2
DNA: TGCGCCAGCAGCTTGGCCGGGCGGCGAGGGACCACTGAAGCTTTCTTT; CDR3: CASSLAGRRGTTEAFF; size: few; V: TRBV5-1; J: TRBJ1-1; D: -
DNA: TGTGCCAGCACCAAGGGACAGGGCGAGAGCAGTGAGCAGTTCTTC; CDR3: CASTKGQGESSEQFF; size: -; V: TRBV7-9; J: TRBJ2-1; D: TRBD1
DNA: TGTGCCAGCAGCTTAAGGGTCCCAGACTCTGGAAACACCATATATTTT; CDR3: CASSLRVPDSGNTIYF; size: -; V: TRBV7-2; J: TRBJ1-3; D: -
DNA: TGTGCCAGCAGTGAAGGGGGATGGAATGAGCAGTTCTTC; CDR3: CASSEGGWNEQFF; size: -; V: TRBV2; J: TRBJ2-1; D: -
DNA: TGTGCCAGCAGTGAACAGGGGGCCGAGCAGTACTTC; CDR3: CASSEQGAEQYF; size: -; V: TRBV2; J: TRBJ2-7; D: TRBD1
DNA: TGCGCCAGCAGCCACGCTCCGGGACTAGCGGGAGGGCCAGTGCAGTACTTC; CDR3: CASSHAPGLAGGPVQYF; size: few; V: TRBV4-1; J: TRBJ2-7; D: TRBD2
DNA: TGTGCCATCAGTGAGGGGGGTCAGGTGACAGATACGCAGTATTTT; CDR3: CAISEGGQVTDTQYF; size: -; V: TRBV10-3; J: TRBJ2-3; D: -
DNA: TGTGCCAGCACCCTGGGGCTAGCGTACAATGAGCAGTTCTTC; CDR3: CASTLGLAYNEQFF; size: -; V: TRBV7-2; J: TRBJ2-1; D: -
DNA: TGTGCCACGACGGGACTAGCGGGAGAGACCCAGTACTTC; CDR3: CATTGLAGETQYF; size: few; V: TRBV2; J: TRBJ2-5; D: TRBD2
DNA: TGTGCCAGTAGTGCCCGGTTGGAAGCTTTCTTT; CDR3: CASSARLEAFF; size: -; V: TRBV19; J: TRBJ1-1; D: -